The 11 T cell receptor beta chains below come from one sample, sequenced in a study of cytomegalovirus exposure and HLA in healthy donors. The PCR used 60 Vbeta and 13 Jbeta primers. Sequencing used immunoSEQ multiplex PCR; TCRdb keeps in-frame clones, though not all of them. The table lists some 170,000 clones, almost 80% of them singletons. The sample was PBMCs. These receptors originate from a man aged 35 to 55 in good health and CMV-seropositive.

The rearrangement links TRBV9 to TRBJ2-7; 10 bases fit TRBD2. The germline V gene encodes CDR1 SGDLS and CDR2 YYNGEE. The junction had 4 bases not matched to a gene; V was cut back by 3 bases and J by 4 bases. This CDR3 is 14 amino acids long. The CDR3 spells CASSASGRSYEQYF. The CDR3 DNA follows: TGTGCCAGCAGCGCTAGCGGGAGATCATACGAGCAGTACTTC.

The chain combines TRBV9 with TRBJ2-1; 12 positions match TRBD1. The germline CDR1 and CDR2 sequences are SGDLS and YYNGEE. After removal of 4 bases from V and 9 bases from J, the junction contained 8 bases not matched to a gene. The CDR3 length is 15 residues. The DNA of the CDR3 is TGTGCCAGCAGCCCGGGACAGGGGGCGGTTAGTGAGCAGTTCTTC. The encoded protein is CASSPGQGAVSEQFF.

The rearrangement links TRBV27 to TRBJ2-1; perhaps TRBD1 as D (6 bases). Between the trimmed V and J ends, which lost 5 bases and 9 bases, there was a span of 20 bases. The length of the CDR3 is 15 residues. Germline V lookup: CDR1 MNHEY, CDR2 SMNVEV (reference sequence). The CDR3 here is CASSVWDTRGGEQFF. The CDR3 nucleotides read TGTGCCAGCAGTGTTTGGGACACCCGAGGGGGTGAGCAGTTCTTC.

The genes are TRBV6-1 and TRBJ2-7; D is undetermined. Germline CDR1 is MNHNS and CDR2 is SASEGT. The CDR3 contains 13 residues. V was cut by 3 bases and J by 4 bases, with 10 bases left in between. CDR3 residues: CASSDTWRYEQYF. CDR3 DNA sequence: TGTGCCAGCAGTGACACGTGGAGATACGAGCAGTACTTC.

The chain uses TRBV6-1 and TRBJ2-5, with D perhaps matching TRBD2 (6 bases). The V end was cut by 2 bases, the J end by 5 bases, with 9 bases between. Germline V gives CDR1 MNHNS, CDR2 SASEGT. The CDR3 is 13 amino acids. DNA of the CDR3: TGTGCCAGCAGTGAACATGCGGGGGAGACCCAGTACTTC. This codes for CASSEHAGETQYF.

The chain carries TRBV11-2 and TRBJ1-2; 7 nucleotides line up with TRBD1. Germline trimming cut 5 bases from V and 8 bases from J; bases unmatched to any gene: 14. CDR1 and CDR2 from the germline V gene are SGHAT and FQNNGV. The CDR3 length is 15 residues. The CDR3 coding sequence is TGTGCCAGCAGCCCTCAGACAGGGCGAGGGGAGGGCTACACCTTC. Protein: CASSPQTGRGEGYTF.

The chain has TRBV19 and TRBJ2-5; TRBD2 aligns across 12 bases. Germline trimming cut 5 bases from V and 5 bases from J; bases unmatched to any gene: 6. Germline CDR1 reads LNHDA; CDR2 reads SQIVND (reference sequence). CDR3 size: 15 residues. The CDR3 DNA sequence: TGTGCCAGTAGTGTACTAGCGGGAGGTTTTGAGACCCAGTACTTC. It specifies CASSVLAGGFETQYF.

The chain recombines TRBV9 with TRBJ2-6, with 9 bases matching TRBD2. V was pared by 2 bases and J by 4 bases, with 7 bases of the junction left unmatched. The CDR3 runs 17 residues. Per the germline V gene, CDR1 is SGDLS and CDR2 is YYNGEE. CDR3 loop: CASSVSGRNTGANVLTF. In DNA, the CDR3 is TGTGCCAGCAGCGTCAGCGGGAGGAATACGGGGGCCAACGTCCTGACTTTC.

The rearrangement uses TRBV19 and TRBJ2-5; the match to TRBD2 covers 12 bases. This CDR3 contains 16 residues. The V gene's germline CDR1 is LNHDA and CDR2 SQIVND (reference sequence). V lost 5 bases and J lost 4; bases outside the gene matches: 8. DNA for the CDR3: TGTGCCAGTAGTTCAGGAGGACTAGCGGGACGAGAGACCCAGTACTTC. Translation gives CASSSGGLAGRETQYF.

This clone was counted a few times. V is TRBV27 and J is TRBJ2-3; weak D call: TRBD1 (6 bases). CDR1 and CDR2 (germline): MNHEY, SMNVEV (reference sequence). The CDR3 contains 14 residues. V shed 3 bases and J shed 2 bases, with 9 bases lying between them. DNA for the CDR3: TGTGCCAGCAGTTTTACAGGGCTCACAGATACGCAGTATTTT. Translating it yields CASSFTGLTDTQYF.

This clone has just one count. This chain joins TRBV29-1 and TRBJ2-5; 7 bases agree with TRBD2. Trimming took 3 bases from V and 6 from J; bases not matched to a gene: 4. The CDR3 is made up of 12 amino acids. Per germline, CDR1 SQVTM and CDR2 ANQGSEA. The CDR3 region has the DNA TGCAGCGTTGAGGGAGGGAGCAAGACCCAGTACTTC. Protein: CSVEGGSKTQYF.